This passage covers 22 T cell receptor beta chains from one sample sequenced in a study of blood T cell repertoires in COVID-19. TCRdb's copy holds only in-frame clones and misses some; the assay was immunoSEQ multiplex PCR. Of some 200,000 clones listed, 85% to 90% were seen once; the top ten hold 5% to 6.5%. The material sequenced was peripheral blood. The receptor source for this set is a man aged 35 to 55 with active or convalescent COVID-19.

V gene TRBV20-1 combines with J gene TRBJ2-3; 8 bases agree with TRBD2. With 3 bases clipped from V and 2 bases from J, the junction kept 7 bases outside the gene matches. CDR3 length: 15 amino acids. The germline V gene encodes CDR1 DFQATT and CDR2 SNEGSKA (reference sequence). This chain's CDR3 is CSASTSGDNTDTQYF. Here the CDR3 DNA reads TGCAGTGCTAGTACTAGCGGCGATAACACAGATACGCAGTATTTT.

The chain links TRBV19 to TRBJ2-4; D perhaps matches TRBD2 (7 bases). The CDR3 totals 20 residues. V lost 3 bases and J lost 0, with 24 bases in between. In germline, CDR1 is LNHDA, CDR2 SQIVND (reference sequence). As DNA, the CDR3 is TGTGCCAGTAGTATCTCGGGGGGCGGAGGGGACTCGCCAGCCAAAAACATTCAGTACTTC. Encoded protein: CASSISGGGGDSPAKNIQYF. The variable domain in full, completed from reference TRBV19 and TRBJ2-4, reads DGGITQSPKYLFRKEGQNVTLSCEQNLNHDAMYWYRQDPGQGLRLIYYSQIVNDFQKGDIAEGYSVSREKKESFPLTVTSAQKNPTAFYLCASSISGGGGDSPAKNIQYFGAGTRLSVL.

V and J are TRBV30 and TRBJ1-3; the D gene is possibly TRBD1 (5 bases). The V end lost 5 bases, the J end lost 0 bases, and 8 bases lay between the germline ends. The CDR3 length is 13 residues. Germline loops: CDR1 GTSNPN, CDR2 SVGIG (reference sequence). The CDR3 DNA sequence: TGTGCCTGGGCAGGGTACTCTGGAAACACCATATATTTT. Its translation is CAWAGYSGNTIYF.

CDR3 loop: CASSLGAGSSYNEQFF. In DNA form, the CDR3 reads TGTGCCAGCAGCTTGGGGGCAGGTAGCTCCTACAATGAGCAGTTCTTC. This chain joins TRBV7-8 and TRBJ2-1; perhaps TRBD1 as D (6 bases). The V gene lost 3 bases and the J gene lost 0 bases, with 12 bases spanning the gap. Germline V lookup: CDR1 SGHVS, CDR2 FQNEAQ. This CDR3 is 16 amino acids long.

V is TRBV6-1 and J is TRBJ1-1; 7 positions agree with TRBD1. The trim removed 2 bases at V and 5 bases at J, leaving 8 bases unmatched. In germline, CDR1 is MNHNS, CDR2 SASEGT. The length of the CDR3 is 15 residues. The CDR3 sequence: CASSEWGTDLTEAFF. CDR3 DNA: TGTGCCAGCAGTGAATGGGGGACAGACCTTACTGAAGCTTTCTTT.

The chain is built from TRBV9 and TRBJ2-7; 8 bases agree with TRBD2. CDR1 SGDLS and CDR2 YYNGEE come from the germline V gene. Unmatched junction bases numbered 2, after V lost 0 bases and J lost 0 bases. There are 15 residues in the CDR3. This chain's CDR3 is CASSVGSGGSYEQYF. The CDR3 region has the DNA TGTGCCAGCAGCGTAGGCAGCGGGGGCTCCTACGAGCAGTACTTC. Looking up the rest from reference TRBV9 and TRBJ2-7 gives the full variable domain: DSGVTQTPKHLITATGQRVTLRCSPRSGDLSVYWYQQSLDQGLQFLIQYYNGEERAKGNILERFSAQQFPDLHSELNLSSLELGDSALYFCASSVGSGGSYEQYFGPGTRLTVT.

The chain carries TRBV7-2 and TRBJ1-6; TRBD1 might be the D (5 bases). Trimming left V 4 bases short and J 8 bases short, with 18 bases between. This CDR3 contains 16 residues. CDR1 is SGHTA and CDR2 is FQGNSA in the germline V gene. In DNA, the CDR3 is TGTGCCAGCAGCTCCCTCGCGGGGGGGGTTCATTCACCCCTCCACTTT. Protein: CASSSLAGGVHSPLHF.

This clone occurred a few times. V is TRBV2 and J is TRBJ1-1; D is possibly TRBD1 (6 bases). Trimming took off 5 bases at V and 3 bases at J, with 16 bases between the two ends. This CDR3 has 15 amino acids. Germline V lookup: CDR1 SNHLY, CDR2 FYNNEI. CDR3 DNA: TGTGCCAGCAGTAGACAGGCGGTAGCAGACACTGAAGCTTTCTTT. The encoded protein is CASSRQAVADTEAFF.

A single count supports this clone. The CDR3 bases are TGTGCCAGTAGTATAGGTTATGGAGCGGGAAATGCTTACGAGCAGTACTTC. This codes for CASSIGYGAGNAYEQYF. The rearrangement joins TRBV19 to TRBJ2-7; TRBD2 matches 7 bases. The V gene's germline CDR1 is LNHDA and CDR2 SQIVND (reference sequence). This CDR3 spans 17 amino acids. V was clipped by 1 base and J by 4 bases; unmatched bases: 13.

The chain links TRBV19 to TRBJ2-7; 8 bases align to TRBD1. The germline gives CDR1 LNHDA, CDR2 SQIVND (reference sequence). V trimming: 4 bases; J trimming: 3 bases; junction bases outside the gene matches: 5. This CDR3 has 14 amino acids. Written as DNA, the CDR3 is TGTGCCAGTAGTACCGGGACAGGCGACTACGAGCAGTACTTC. The encoded protein is CASSTGTGDYEQYF.

The gene calls are TRBV21-1 and TRBJ1-2; the table calls TRBD1, which could not be checked here. TRBV21-1 is shown as a pseudogene. The CDR3 runs 18 residues. The CDR3 region has the DNA TGTGCCAGCAGCCGCTCTCCTTTTGACAGGGAAGCAAACTATGGCTACACCTTC. The encoded protein is CASSRSPFDREANYGYTF.

The chain employs TRBV4-3 and TRBJ2-5, with D possibly TRBD2 on 5 matching bases. The length of the CDR3 is 14 residues. Deletions cut 0 bases from V and 8 bases from J, with 13 bases between. Per germline, CDR1 LGHNA and CDR2 YSLEER. The CDR3 coding sequence is TGCGCCAGCAGCCAAGATCGATCGGCGGGTACCCAGTACTTC. This sequence encodes CASSQDRSAGTQYF.

The genes are TRBV5-4 and TRBJ2-3; D gene unclear. The CDR3 has 14 amino acids. V lost 0 bases, J lost 4 bases, and 9 bases lay in between. Germline V CDR1 and CDR2: SGHNT, YYREEE (reference sequence). CDR3 amino acids: CASSLGQLPDTQYF. In nucleotides, the CDR3 is TGTGCCAGCAGCTTGGGCCAACTTCCAGATACGCAGTATTTT.

This chain joins TRBV7-8 and TRBJ1-6, with D tentatively TRBD1 (6 bases). The CDR3 runs to 13 residues. V lost 3 bases and J lost 14, with 14 bases in between. Germline CDR1 reads SGHVS; CDR2 reads FQNEAQ. CDR3 DNA sequence: TGTGCCAGCAGCTTTTCCCGAGAGGGGGCCCTCCACTTT. Its translation is CASSFSREGALHF.

This rearrangement joins TRBV9 to TRBJ1-1; D not certain. The V gene's germline CDR1 is SGDLS and CDR2 YYNGEE. V was pared by 4 bases and J by 1 base, with 11 bases between. The CDR3 runs to 14 residues. This CDR3 reads CASSMQERNTEAFF. As DNA, the CDR3 is TGTGCCAGCAGCATGCAGGAAAGGAACACTGAAGCTTTCTTT.

The chain combines TRBV10-2 with TRBJ1-4; 9 positions match TRBD1. V trimming: 6 bases; J trimming: 5 bases; junction bases outside the gene matches: 7. CDR3 size: 15 residues. Germline lookup yields CDR1 WSHSY and CDR2 SAAADI. CDR3 protein: CASSVIQGANEKLFF. The CDR3 nucleotides read TGCGCCAGCAGCGTAATACAGGGGGCGAATGAAAAACTGTTTTTT.

There are a few counts of this clone. The CDR3 loop reads CAIRGDRGGGYTF. The CDR3 DNA reads as TGTGCCATCAGAGGAGACAGGGGTGGTGGCTACACCTTC. The chain joins TRBV10-3 to TRBJ1-2; 8 nucleotides agree with TRBD1. With 6 bases clipped from V and 7 bases from J, the junction kept 7 bases outside the gene matches. The CDR3 covers 13 residues. CDR1 and CDR2 (germline): ENHRY, SYGVKD.

The chain uses TRBV7-2 and TRBJ2-7, with 8 bases that match TRBD2. The CDR3 is 14 residues long. V lost 3 bases, J lost 4 bases, and 5 bases stayed unmatched. Germline values: CDR1 SGHTA, CDR2 FQGNSA. The CDR3 nucleotides read TGTGCCAGCAGCTTCACCGGGACTAGTTACGAGCAGTACTTC. It yields the protein CASSFTGTSYEQYF.

This clone occurred once. The gene calls are TRBV6-5 and TRBJ1-3; unclear D gene. CDR1 is MNHEY, CDR2 SVGAGI, per germline. CDR3 length: 15 amino acids. Deletions cut 5 bases from V and 0 bases from J, with 11 bases between. Written as DNA, the CDR3 is TGTGCCAGCAGTCACAGAGAATACTCTGGAAACACCATATATTTT. Translated: CASSHREYSGNTIYF.

The J gene is TRBJ2-5, the V gene TRBV23-1, with 12 bases fitting TRBD1. TRBV23-1 is placed among ORFs of uncertain function. The V and J ends lost 2 bases and 5 bases, in that order; junction bases with no gene match: 9. The CDR3 has 17 residues. The CDR3 loop is CASSQRRDRGRIETQYF. The CDR3 region has the DNA TGCGCCAGCAGTCAACGCCGGGACAGGGGGCGCATTGAGACCCAGTACTTC.

This chain's CDR3 is CASSPRGYPRGYTF. For the CDR3, the DNA is TGTGCCAGCAGCCCCCGGGGTTACCCTCGGGGCTACACCTTC. The chain is built from TRBV28 and TRBJ1-2; D unresolved. Germline values: CDR1 MDHEN, CDR2 SYDVKM. Deletions cut 6 bases from V and 8 bases from J, with 19 bases between. The length of the CDR3 is 14 residues.

This chain links TRBV6-1 with TRBJ2-3; 7 bases match TRBD1. Trimming at V came to 4 bases and at J to 2 bases, leaving 15 bases not matched to a gene. The CDR3 runs to 18 residues. The germline gives CDR1 MNHNS, CDR2 SASEGT. DNA of the CDR3: TGTGCCAGCAGTGGGCCGACGACAGGGAAGCATACCACAGATACGCAGTATTTT. Translation: CASSGPTTGKHTTDTQYF.